This TCR beta chain was identified in a study of blood T cell repertoires in COVID-19. V trimming: 7 bases; J trimming: 1 base; junction bases outside the gene matches: 14. The germline V gene has CDR1 LNHDA and CDR2 SQIVND (reference sequence). The CDR3 sequence is 17 residues long. Repertoires were generated with immunoSEQ multiplex PCR, while TCRdb's copy carries only in-frame clones and drops some. The sample records approximately 130,000 clones, around 86% being singletons. This chain uses TRBV19 with TRBJ1-1, with 8 bases identical to TRBD1. Sequenced material: PBMCs or T cells enriched from blood (not recorded which). This clonotype was sampled from a young man who had recovered from COVID-19. The CDR3 coding sequence is TGTGCCAGTACCGATCCTGGCCAGGGGGCATCGAACACTGAAGCTTTCTTT. Translating gives CASTDPGQGASNTEAFF.